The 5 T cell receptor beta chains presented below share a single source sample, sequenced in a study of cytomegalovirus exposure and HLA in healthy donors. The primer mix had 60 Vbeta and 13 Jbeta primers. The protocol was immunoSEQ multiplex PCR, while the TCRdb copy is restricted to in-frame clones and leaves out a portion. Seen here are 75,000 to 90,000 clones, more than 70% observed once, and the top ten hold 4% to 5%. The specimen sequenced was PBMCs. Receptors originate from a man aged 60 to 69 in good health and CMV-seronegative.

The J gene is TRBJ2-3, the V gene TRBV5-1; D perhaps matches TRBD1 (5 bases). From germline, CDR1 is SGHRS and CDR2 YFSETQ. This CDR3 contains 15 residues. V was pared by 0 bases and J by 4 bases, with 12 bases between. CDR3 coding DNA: TGCGCCAGCAGCTTGGGGGGCCTAGGGGCAGATACGCAGTATTTT. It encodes CASSLGGLGADTQYF.

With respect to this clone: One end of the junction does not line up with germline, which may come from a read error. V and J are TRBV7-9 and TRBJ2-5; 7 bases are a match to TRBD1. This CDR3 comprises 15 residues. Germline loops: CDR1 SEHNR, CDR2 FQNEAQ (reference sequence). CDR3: CSSSFTGAPTETQYF. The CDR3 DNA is TGTTCCAGCAGCTTTACAGGGGCCCCCACGGAGACCCAGTACTTC.

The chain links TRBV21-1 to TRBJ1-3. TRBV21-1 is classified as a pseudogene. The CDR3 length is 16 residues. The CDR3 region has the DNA TGTGCCAGCAGCAAAGTACTGAGGATCTCTGGAAACACCATATATTTT. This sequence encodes CASSKVLRISGNTIYF.

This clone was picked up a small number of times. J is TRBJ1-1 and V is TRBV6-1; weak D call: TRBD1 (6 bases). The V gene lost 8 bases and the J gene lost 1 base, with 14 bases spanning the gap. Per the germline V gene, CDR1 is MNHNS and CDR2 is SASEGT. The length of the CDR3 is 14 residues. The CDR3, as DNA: TGTGCCAGCCGAAGAGGGACATCGAACACTGAAGCTTTCTTT. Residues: CASRRGTSNTEAFF.

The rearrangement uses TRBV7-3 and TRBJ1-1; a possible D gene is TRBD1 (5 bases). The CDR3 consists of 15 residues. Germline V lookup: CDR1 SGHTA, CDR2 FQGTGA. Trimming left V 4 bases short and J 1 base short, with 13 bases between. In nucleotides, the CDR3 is TGTGCCAGCAGCTCAATACGGACAAGGAACACTGAAGCTTTCTTT. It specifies CASSSIRTRNTEAFF.